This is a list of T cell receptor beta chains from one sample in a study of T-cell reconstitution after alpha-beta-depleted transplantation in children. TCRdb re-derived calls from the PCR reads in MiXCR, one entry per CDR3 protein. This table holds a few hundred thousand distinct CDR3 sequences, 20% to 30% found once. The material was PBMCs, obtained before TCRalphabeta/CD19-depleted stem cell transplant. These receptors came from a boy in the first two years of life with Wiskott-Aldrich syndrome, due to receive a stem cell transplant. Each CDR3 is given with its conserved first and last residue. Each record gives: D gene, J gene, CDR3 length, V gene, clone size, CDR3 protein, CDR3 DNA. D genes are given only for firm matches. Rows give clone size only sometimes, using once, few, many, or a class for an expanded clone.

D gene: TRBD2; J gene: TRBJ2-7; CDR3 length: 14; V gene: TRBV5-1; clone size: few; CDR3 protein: CASSLPSGGYEQYF; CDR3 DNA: TGCGCCAGCAGCTTGCCTAGCGGCGGCTACGAGCAGTACTTC
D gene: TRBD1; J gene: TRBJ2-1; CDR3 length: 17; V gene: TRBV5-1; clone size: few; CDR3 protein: CASSSASGQGAYNEQFF; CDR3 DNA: TGCGCCAGCAGCTCTGCTTCCGGGCAGGGGGCCTACAATGAGCAGTTCTTC
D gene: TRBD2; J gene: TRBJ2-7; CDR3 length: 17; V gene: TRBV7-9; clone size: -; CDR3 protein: CASSHETGTSGSYEQYF; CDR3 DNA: TGTGCCAGCAGCCACGAGACCGGGACTAGCGGATCCTACGAGCAGTACTTC
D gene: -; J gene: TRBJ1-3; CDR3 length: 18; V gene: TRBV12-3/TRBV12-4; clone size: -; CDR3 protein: CTSCPNTGGRFSGNTIYF; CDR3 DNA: TGTACCAGCTGTCCGAATACCGGGGGACGGTTTTCGGGAAACACCATATATTTT
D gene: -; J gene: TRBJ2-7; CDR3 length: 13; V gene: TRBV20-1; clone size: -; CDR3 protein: CSARDQSAGKQYF; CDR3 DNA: TGCAGTGCTAGAGATCAGTCGGCGGGGAAGCAGTACTTC
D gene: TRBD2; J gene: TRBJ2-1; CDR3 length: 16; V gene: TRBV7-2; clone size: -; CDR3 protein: CASSPMGLAGANEQFF; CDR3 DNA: TGTGCCAGCAGCCCCATGGGACTAGCGGGAGCCAATGAGCAGTTCTTC
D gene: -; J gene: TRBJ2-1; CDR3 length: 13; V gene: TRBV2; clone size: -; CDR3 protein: CASRGDRSNEQFF; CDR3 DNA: TGTGCCAGCAGGGGGGACCGGTCAAATGAGCAGTTCTTC
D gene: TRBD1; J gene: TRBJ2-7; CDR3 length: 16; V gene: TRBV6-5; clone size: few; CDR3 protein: CASSYSSGRGYHEQYF; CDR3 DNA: TGTGCCAGCAGTTACTCGAGTGGCAGGGGGTACCACGAGCAGTACTTC
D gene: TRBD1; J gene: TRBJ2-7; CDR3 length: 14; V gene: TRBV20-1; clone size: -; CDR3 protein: CSARSGTGVYEQYF; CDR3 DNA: TGCAGTGCTAGGTCCGGGACAGGCGTCTACGAGCAGTACTTC
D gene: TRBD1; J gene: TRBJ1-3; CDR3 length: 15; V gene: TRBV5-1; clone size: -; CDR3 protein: CASSRNRGPGNTIYF; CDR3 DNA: TGCGCCAGCAGCAGAAACAGGGGGCCTGGAAACACCATATATTTT